These 26 T cell receptor beta chains were sequenced from one sample in a study of blood T cell repertoires in COVID-19. Generated by immunoSEQ multiplex PCR, the TCRdb table keeps only in-frame clones and is missing some. The sample lists approximately 430,000 clones, just over 85% occurring once. What was sequenced was peripheral blood. The receptors derive from a woman in her 30s with active or convalescent COVID-19.

The chain is built from TRBV3-1 (or the pseudogene TRBV3-2) and TRBJ2-5; D possibly corresponds to TRBD2 (5 bases). Germline CDR1 is LGHDT and CDR2 is YNNKEL (reference sequence). V lost 1 base, J lost 4 bases, and 13 bases lay in between. The CDR3 spans 15 residues. CDR3 residues: CASSQGVSDGETQYF. CDR3 coding DNA: TGTGCCAGCAGCCAAGGGGTTAGCGACGGAGAGACCCAGTACTTC.

The genes are TRBV29-1 and TRBJ1-2; D is possibly TRBD1 (5 bases). The V gene's germline CDR1 is SQVTM and CDR2 ANQGSEA. This CDR3 has 14 residues. V lost 3 bases, J lost 3 bases, and 14 bases lay in between. CDR3 sequence (DNA): TGCAGCGTTGAGTCAAGAGGGGACTACTATGGCTACACCTTC. Its protein product is CSVESRGDYYGYTF.

The chain couples TRBV6-5 to TRBJ2-2, with TRBD2 matching over 7 bases. This CDR3 comprises 16 residues. Germline V gene data show CDR1 as MNHEY and CDR2 as SVGAGI. The V gene end was trimmed by 0 bases and the J gene end by 6 bases; junction bases not matched to a gene: 7. CDR3 loop: CASSYSAGDGAGELFF. The CDR3 coding sequence is TGTGCCAGCAGTTACTCGGCGGGGGATGGGGCCGGGGAGCTGTTTTTT.

This chain connects TRBV7-2 to TRBJ2-5; possibly TRBD2 for D (5 bases). V lost 6 bases and J lost 1, with 12 bases in between. The V gene's germline CDR1 is SGHTA and CDR2 FQGNSA. The CDR3 totals 14 residues. CDR3 in amino acids: CASRLDTIQETQYF. The CDR3 nucleotides are TGTGCCAGCAGACTAGACACAATCCAAGAGACCCAGTACTTC.

The chain uses TRBV5-1 and TRBJ2-7, with D hard to call. V lost 0 bases and J 5 bases, leaving 18 bases between the germline ends. Germline V lookup: CDR1 SGHRS, CDR2 YFSETQ. The CDR3 length is 16 residues. Here the CDR3 DNA reads TGCGCCAGCAGCTTGGCACCCCGGTTCCCCCAAGACGAGCAGTACTTC. This sequence encodes CASSLAPRFPQDEQYF. Complete variable domain (other parts from reference TRBV5-1 and TRBJ2-7): KAGVTQTPRYLIKTRGQQVTLSCSPISGHRSVSWYQQTPGQGLQFLFEYFSETQRNKGNFPGRFSGRQFSNSRSEMNVSTLELGDSALYLCASSLAPRFPQDEQYFGPGTRLTVT.

The rearrangement joins TRBV19 to TRBJ1-4, with unresolved D. The CDR3 has 12 residues. Germline CDR1 is LNHDA and CDR2 is SQIVND (reference sequence). V lost 5 bases, J lost 12 bases, and 13 bases lay in between. The CDR3 DNA is TGTGCCAGTAGTCCGACCCAGCTAGAACTGTTTTTT. Its protein product is CASSPTQLELFF.

The chain couples TRBV9 to TRBJ1-4; TRBD1 aligns across 7 bases. The trim removed 3 bases at V and 5 bases at J, leaving 4 bases unmatched. CDR1 and CDR2 (germline): SGDLS, YYNGEE. The CDR3 is 14 amino acids. CDR3: CASSETGRNEKLFF. CDR3 bases: TGTGCCAGCAGCGAGACAGGGAGAAATGAAAAACTGTTTTTT.

The gene calls are TRBV6-5 and TRBJ1-1, with unresolved D. CDR1 and CDR2 from the germline V gene are MNHEY and SVGAGI. Trimming stripped 0 bases from V and 4 bases from J, with 15 bases between. CDR3 length: 16 amino acids. In DNA form, the CDR3 reads TGTGCCAGCAGTTACTCGCGGGGTTCGTTAATCACTGAAGCTTTCTTT. Translation: CASSYSRGSLITEAFF.

V and J are TRBV5-4 and TRBJ1-1; TRBD1 matches at 9 bases. Trimming took 0 bases from V and 8 from J; bases not matched to a gene: 2. The germline V gene has CDR1 SGHNT and CDR2 YYREEE (reference sequence). The CDR3 extends over 13 amino acids. CDR3 DNA: TGTGCCAGCAGCTTGGGGGACAGGGTAGAAGCTTTCTTT. This codes for CASSLGDRVEAFF.

The chain recombines TRBV12-3 or TRBV12-4 with TRBJ1-1; D call uncertain. Trimming cost V 5 bases and J 5 bases, with 12 bases left between them. CDR3 length: 13 amino acids. Written as DNA, the CDR3 is TGTGCCAGCAGTCTGGGGAGGACGACTGAAGCTTTCTTT. It encodes CASSLGRTTEAFF.

The V and J genes are TRBV19 and TRBJ1-1; D is undetermined. Trimming took 1 base from V and 1 from J, leaving 7 bases between them. Germline CDR1 and CDR2: LNHDA and SQIVND (reference sequence). CDR3 length: 14 residues. Here the CDR3 DNA reads TGTGCCAGTAGTATAGTTCACGGGAACACTGAAGCTTTCTTT. Translation: CASSIVHGNTEAFF. Using reference TRBV19 and TRBJ1-1 for the parts outside the CDR3, the full variable domain is DGGITQSPKYLFRKEGQNVTLSCEQNLNHDAMYWYRQDPGQGLRLIYYSQIVNDFQKGDIAEGYSVSREKKESFPLTVTSAQKNPTAFYLCASSIVHGNTEAFFGQGTRLTVV.

The chain combines TRBV7-9 with TRBJ2-1; 9 bases agree with TRBD2. The J segment lost 3 bases and the V segment lost 7 bases, leaving 7 bases of the junction unmatched. Germline lookup yields CDR1 SEHNR and CDR2 FQNEAQ (reference sequence). This CDR3 region has 15 residues. The CDR3 sequence is CASNLRLADYNEQFF. The CDR3 DNA reads as TGTGCCAGCAACCTCCGACTAGCGGACTACAATGAGCAGTTCTTC. Full variable domain (missing parts from reference TRBV7-9 and TRBJ2-1): DTGVSQNPRHKITKRGQNVTFRCDPISEHNRLYWYRQTLGQGPEFLTYFQNEAQLEKSRLLSDRFSAERPKGSFSTLEIQRTEQGDSAMYLCASNLRLADYNEQFFGPGTRLTVL.

The V and J genes are TRBV14 and TRBJ2-4; D might be TRBD2 (6 bases). CDR1 is SGHDN and CDR2 is FVKESK in the germline V gene. V lost 2 bases to trimming and J lost 8 bases, with 10 bases between them. This CDR3 comprises 13 residues. CDR3 in amino acids: CASSQLRDYIQYF. The CDR3 nucleotides are TGTGCCAGCAGCCAATTAAGGGACTACATTCAGTACTTC.

The J gene is TRBJ2-7, the V gene TRBV21-1; the table's D gene call, TRBD2, was not cross checked with the DNA. TRBV21-1 constitutes a pseudogene. This CDR3 is built from 17 residues. The CDR3 is CASRGLWLAGVSREQYF. The DNA of the CDR3 is TGTGCCAGCCGAGGACTATGGCTAGCGGGAGTGTCGCGCGAGCAGTACTTC.

This chain connects TRBV10-2 to TRBJ1-1; 9 nucleotides agree with TRBD1. Germline CDR1 reads WSHSY; CDR2 reads SAAADI. After removal of 10 bases from V and 5 bases from J, the junction contained 11 bases not matched to a gene. The CDR3 covers 14 residues. The chain's CDR3 is CATNTGGVETEAFF. CDR3 in DNA: TGCGCCACCAATACAGGGGGCGTCGAAACTGAAGCTTTCTTT.

This clone was picked up one time. The V and J genes are TRBV11-3 and TRBJ2-7; 9 bases match TRBD1. The V and J ends lost 4 bases and 6 bases, in that order; junction bases with no gene match: 7. The CDR3 covers 14 residues. Germline V gives CDR1 SGHNT, CDR2 YENEEA. CDR3 in amino acids: CASSSGQGEGEQYF. The CDR3 DNA sequence: TGTGCCAGCAGCTCGGGACAGGGTGAAGGCGAGCAGTACTTC.

The chain combines TRBV6-5 with TRBJ1-5, with D possibly being TRBD1 (5 bases). Germline V gene sequence: CDR1 MNHEY, CDR2 SVGAGI. The CDR3 runs to 13 residues. With 9 bases removed from V and 7 bases from J, the gap between germline ends came to 16 bases. The CDR3 sequence: CARWRGPGQPQHF. The CDR3 nucleotides read TGTGCCAGATGGAGGGGCCCGGGGCAGCCCCAGCATTTT.

The gene calls are TRBV5-1 and TRBJ1-2; 7 bases are shared with TRBD1. Trimming removed 4 bases from V and 3 bases from J; junction bases left unmatched: 3. The germline V gene has CDR1 SGHRS and CDR2 YFSETQ. The CDR3 has 13 residues. The CDR3 spells CASSPGQYYGYTF. CDR3 coding DNA: TGCGCCAGCAGCCCGGGACAGTACTATGGCTACACCTTC.

The chain carries TRBV11-2 and TRBJ2-7; 7 bases are shared with TRBD1. CDR3 size: 16 residues. The V gene's germline CDR1 is SGHAT and CDR2 FQNNGV. The trim removed 7 bases at V and 0 bases at J, leaving 12 bases unmatched. As DNA, the CDR3 is TGTGCCAGCACCCCTTCATCGGCAGGGGGCTCCTACGAGCAGTACTTC. This codes for CASTPSSAGGSYEQYF.

The chain has TRBV4-1 and TRBJ2-1, with D maybe TRBD2 (6 bases). V lost 0 bases and J lost 1, with 13 bases in between. There are 17 residues in the CDR3. Germline values: CDR1 MGHRA, CDR2 YSYEKL. Here the CDR3 DNA reads TGCGCCAGCAGCCAAGACCCAGCGGGTCTATCCTACAATGAGCAGTTCTTC. Residues: CASSQDPAGLSYNEQFF.

The chain employs TRBV6-5 and TRBJ2-1; D not resolved. This CDR3 region has 11 residues. Deletions cut 7 bases from V and 6 bases from J, with 7 bases between. Germline CDR1 and CDR2: MNHEY and SVGAGI. The CDR3 sequence: CASIFSNEQFF. The CDR3 DNA reads as TGTGCCAGCATCTTTAGCAATGAGCAGTTCTTC.

CDR3 amino acids: CASSPSREDEKLFF. For the CDR3, the DNA is TGTGCCAGCAGTCCCTCCCGGGAGGACGAAAAACTGTTTTTT. The chain has TRBV27 and TRBJ1-4, with D hard to call. V shed 5 bases and J shed 8 bases, with 15 bases lying between them. The CDR3 is 14 residues long. Germline loops: CDR1 MNHEY, CDR2 SMNVEV (reference sequence).

V and J are TRBV2 and TRBJ1-2, with D perhaps TRBD1 (6 bases). Looked up from germline, CDR1 is SNHLY and CDR2 is FYNNEI. Trimming removed 7 bases from V and 6 bases from J, with 15 bases in between. The CDR3 is made up of 13 amino acids. CDR3 bases: TGTGCCAGCAAGGGGGACGTACGAGATGGCTACACCTTC. It translates to CASKGDVRDGYTF.

The chain couples TRBV5-8 to TRBJ1-5; D is unresolved. Trimming took off 3 bases at V and 9 bases at J, with 13 bases between the two ends. The CDR3 has 13 amino acids. Per germline, CDR1 SGHTS and CDR2 YDEGEE. The CDR3 region is CASSSLQIPPQHF. The DNA of the CDR3 is TGTGCCAGCAGCTCGCTACAGATCCCGCCCCAGCATTTT.

This clone was recorded only once. The genes are TRBV19 and TRBJ1-2; D is unclear. The length of the CDR3 is 17 residues. Germline loops: CDR1 LNHDA, CDR2 SQIVND (reference sequence). Trimming took 7 bases from V and 0 from J, leaving 21 bases between them. The CDR3 bases are TGTGCCAGTACAGTAGTCGGTAGCGGACTGACTAACTATGGCTACACCTTC. Protein: CASTVVGSGLTNYGYTF.

The genes are TRBV19 and TRBJ1-5, with TRBD1 identical over 8 bases. The CDR3 has 18 residues. V trimming: 2 bases; J trimming: 0 bases; junction bases outside the gene matches: 9. Germline lookup yields CDR1 LNHDA and CDR2 SQIVND (reference sequence). The CDR3, as DNA: TGTGCCAGTAGTATAATGGGGACAGGTTCTAATAGCAATCAGCCCCAGCATTTT. This gives the protein CASSIMGTGSNSNQPQHF.